The T cell receptor (beta chain) described here comes from a study of cytomegalovirus exposure and HLA in healthy donors. PCR involved 60 Vbeta and 13 Jbeta primers. The repertoire was sequenced with immunoSEQ multiplex PCR; TCRdb's copy has only in-frame clones and lacks some. The sample has 200,000 or so clones, approximately 84% seen once. All donors participated as healthy donors of bone marrow. This CDR3 is built from 14 residues. CDR1 and CDR2 (germline): SQVTM, ANQGSEA. The junction had 11 bases not matched to a gene; V was cut back by 4 bases and J by 6 bases. Sequencing input: PBMCs. This receptor was identified in a boy between 10 and 17 years old in good health and CMV-seronegative. J is TRBJ1-2 and V is TRBV29-1; 7 bases map to TRBD1. CDR3 in DNA: TGCAGCGTTGGGGGACAGCTAACAGGGAATGGCTACACCTTC. This codes for CSVGGQLTGNGYTF.